A single sample gave rise to the 3 T cell receptor beta chains below, sequenced in a study of cytomegalovirus exposure and HLA in healthy donors. PCR used 60 Vbeta primers and 13 Jbeta primers. Sequencing used immunoSEQ multiplex PCR; TCRdb keeps in-frame clones, though not all of them. The sample consists of roughly 150,000 clones, 70% to 90% of them appearing once. The sequencing sample was made of PBMCs. These receptors were taken from a woman between 18 and 29 years old in good health and CMV-seronegative.

This clone was counted between two and nine times. The chain couples TRBV11-2 to TRBJ1-1; 8 nucleotides agree with TRBD1. This CDR3 region has 18 residues. CDR1 and CDR2 from the germline V gene are SGHAT and FQNNGV. Losses at the gene ends were 1 base for V and 0 bases for J; bases not matched to a gene: 10. Written as DNA, the CDR3 is TGTGCCAGCAGCTTAGGCCGGGACAGGCGACTTATGAACACTGAAGCTTTCTTT. Protein sequence: CASSLGRDRRLMNTEAFF.

CDR3 sequence: CASSDSYEQYF. In DNA, the CDR3 is TGCGCCAGCAGTGATAGCTACGAGCAGTACTTC. The rearrangement links TRBV10-1 to TRBJ2-7; D unclear. V was clipped by 3 bases and J by 3 bases, with 3 bases between them. The CDR3 consists of 11 residues. CDR1 is WNHNN and CDR2 is SYGVQD in the germline V gene (reference sequence).

The genes are TRBV19 and TRBJ1-1; a weak D match, TRBD1 (5 bases). The CDR3 consists of 12 residues. CDR1 is LNHDA, CDR2 SQIVND, per germline (reference sequence). The germline V and J ends were trimmed by 11 bases and 6 bases, with 16 bases remaining between them. DNA of the CDR3: TGTGCCGCGCGACAGCCACCATCTGAAGCTTTCTTT. As protein: CAARQPPSEAFF.